This TCR beta chain appears in the sequencing data of a study of cytomegalovirus exposure and HLA in healthy donors. General study findings and limits: Fewer N-insertions (relative to the approximately 700-donor mean) were reportedly seen in an Asian-associated ancestry cluster in a later analysis. HLA alleles showed associations with approximately 15,000 TCR beta sequences in a later analysis, at a 0.05 false discovery rate.

This clone was found a few times. Its cognate antigen is unknown. This PCR relied on a set of 60 Vbeta primers and 13 Jbeta primers. The method was immunoSEQ multiplex PCR; TCRdb's version includes in-frame clones alone and lacks a portion of them. The profile covers more than 85,000 clones, with 10% to 15% appearing a single time and approximately 15% taken by the ten largest. It was healthy bone marrow donors who served as donors. The CDR3 has 11 amino acids. Germline V gene data show CDR1 as SNHLY and CDR2 as FYNNEI. Deletions cut 7 bases from V and 15 bases from J, with 16 bases between. This TCR derives from a man aged 35 to 55 in good health and CMV-seropositive. The V and J genes are TRBV2 and TRBJ2-1, with a weak D call TRBD2 (6 bases). Sequencing input: PBMCs. CDR3 DNA: TGTGCCAGCATCGGGGACTTGCAGTTGTTCTTC. Protein product: CASIGDLQLFF. Full variable domain (outside the CDR3, taken from reference TRBV2 and TRBJ2-1): EPEVTQTPSHQVTQMGQEVILRCVPISNHLYFYWYRQILGQKVEFLVSFYNNEISEKSEIFDDQFSVERPDGSNFTLKIRSTKLEDSAMYFCASIGDLQLFFGPGTRLTVL.